The subject of this entry is one T cell receptor (beta chain). Its specific antigen is unknown. Qualities for individual bases were not recorded, and no much larger clone is one base off. This sample was taken from a study of shared clonotypes between healthy human individuals (dated by TCRdb to 2020 to 2021). In the study overall: The cohort comprised two women and a few men aged 18 to 49 years. To estimate repertoire size and how much clonotype sharing occurs between individuals, the study deeply sequenced the blood TCR repertoires of about five healthy adults. To increase sequencing depth and limit assay-specific biases, TCR repertoire library preparation and sequencing were carried out by different laboratories using diverse techniques. Per donor, leukapheresis produced somewhere between about 0.9 and 9.5 billion PBMCs. For each donor, CD4 naive and CD4 memory were each given three plates, CD8 naive was given two plates, and CD8 memory was given one plate.

V is shortened by 5 bases, J by 1 base, and the region joining them spans 11 bases. Taken from cysteine to phenylalanine, the CDR3 has 14 residues. Only CDR3 DNA remains: 42 bases, in frame from the first base. CDR1 and CDR2 are drawn from the germline V gene: SGHAT, FQNNGV. Healthy HIV-negative adults with no recently reported acute infections or vaccinations were included as donors. Every donor was a Caucasian adult living in Nashville, Tennessee, USA. CD4+ T cells were enriched by magnetic negative selection, after which naive cells were positively selected on CD45RA and the negative fraction was taken as the memory subset. Blood was obtained by leukapheresis, after which PBMCs were separated by Ficoll-Histopaque density gradient centrifugation and cryopreserved in liquid nitrogen vapor phase. Purity and quantity of every magnetically sorted T cell population were checked by analytical flow cytometry. Genomic DNA was isolated from every sorted fraction and measured by UV absorbance on a Nanodrop 2000c.

Overall results and qualifications from the work: Sampling was limited to blood, and TCR repertoires in tissue likely differ from TCR repertoires in blood. Incomplete sequencing was indicated by rarefaction of sorted-subset datasets, despite the large sequencing depth. When a few donors were compared, the shared fraction of clonotypes was 5% to 6.5% for naive CD4, roughly 3.3% for naive CD8, more than 2% for memory CD4, and less than 0.45% for memory CD8. Clonotypes shared by all four sorted-subset donors showed higher generation probabilities than non-shared clonotypes. Because the study included only a small number of donors, the genetic and exposure-history diversity represented was limited. Naive subsets generally had larger estimated clonotype richness than memory subsets. Pairwise subsampling led to the expectation that sequencing depth would affect the degree of clonotype sharing among donors.

Using the deep immunoSEQ assay, TCR CDR3 regions were amplified from genomic DNA by multiplex PCR. Extracted genomic DNA from each cell subset was distributed evenly across all wells of several immunoSEQ 96-well plates, and each plate was treated as a replicate. For sorted subsets, around 0.2 ug genomic DNA, equal to 30,000 or so T cell genomes, was loaded into each replicate PCR. Purified libraries were quantified with a Qubit 3.0 fluorometer, sized on a Bioanalyzer 2100, and re-quantified with the KAPA Library Quantification kit. Each immunoSEQ 96-well plate was sequenced on its own single-read 150-cycle Illumina NextSeq 550 flow cell. On the study's bioinformatics: The immunoSEQ output contained only junctional sequences without quality scores, so filtering could not match that applied to full-length reads. Sequences were annotated with PyIR, a Python wrapper for IgBLAST v1.9, using IMGT germline references to assign V/J genes and CDR3. Reads were removed for weak V/J assignments (E-value above 1e-6), missing CDR3, stop codons, out-of-frame junctions, or ambiguous translated residues. V3J clonotypes were defined by identical inferred V gene, J gene, and CDR3 amino acid sequence. Percentage overlap between repertoires was computed as shared unique clonotypes divided by the size of the smaller repertoire. Repertoire richness was assessed with RTK rarefaction, the Chao1 estimator, and Recon v2.1 estimates of unobserved clonotypes. Generation probabilities were computed with OLGA for all TCRbeta clonotypes obtained by the gDNA method from several donors. TCRdb obtained this table from immuneACCESS and retained in-frame rearrangements with V and J assigned. These tables miss some clones; where compared with another copy, unresolved V genes account for less than half of the shortfall, and the remainder is unexplained. V, J and clone size are those of that table, while D and trimming were read from the DNA. The sample table lists about 2.3 million clones, 85% to 95% of them with a count of one. The ten largest make up approximately 0.39% of the sample.

The sequence is built from TRBV11-2 and TRBJ1-1, and perhaps TRBD1 as D gene, on 5 matching bases. This receptor was identified in a man younger than 35 in good health. Some clones in this sample may be carry-over from other donors' samples. Material for sequencing was naive CD4+ T cells from PBMCs. The label giving this sample's cell subset or site can be read as: CD45RA+ positively selected. The DNA sequence reads TGTGCCAGCAGCCCCTTTCAGGGGAACACTGAAGCTTTCTTT. Its coded protein is CASSPFQGNTEAFF.